The 18 T cell receptor beta chains reported below all come from one sample, sequenced in a study of T cells in Graves' hyperthyroidism and ophthalmopathy. Authors of the study amplified TCR beta CDR3 regions from RNA transcripts. Carried out on the TCR CDR3, a first-round RT-PCR used the HTBI primer set. TCRdb ran MiXCR on the multiplex PCR reads and lists one entry per CDR3 protein. The sample records roughly 500,000 distinct CDR3 sequences, under 60% being singletons. The sequenced sample was peripheral blood or thyroid tissue (not recorded which). The source is an adult woman with Graves' disease, either hyperthyroidism or ophthalmopathy (not recorded which).

This clonotype showed up many times. The chain recombines TRBV19 with TRBJ2-6, with 11 bases fitting TRBD2. Germline V gives CDR1 LNHDA, CDR2 SQIVND (reference sequence). The CDR3 is made up of 20 amino acids. Unmatched junction bases numbered 11, after V lost 4 bases and J lost 0 bases. CDR3: CASSTRPRLAGFSGANVLTF. Here the CDR3 DNA reads TGTGCCAGTAGTACCAGGCCTAGACTAGCGGGATTCTCTGGGGCCAACGTCCTGACTTTC.

The chain uses TRBV24-1 and TRBJ1-5; a possible D gene is TRBD1 (6 bases). CDR3 length: 14 residues. The germline V gene has CDR1 KGHDR and CDR2 SFDVKD. V was pared by 2 bases and J by 7 bases, with 11 bases between. The CDR3 here is CATSDSTGPQPQHF. DNA of the CDR3: TGTGCCACCAGTGATTCAACAGGGCCCCAGCCCCAGCATTTT.

V is TRBV12-3 or TRBV12-4 and J is TRBJ1-5; D gene ambiguous. There are 13 residues in the CDR3. V lost 7 bases to trimming and J lost 11 bases, with 18 bases between them. The CDR3 coding sequence is TGTGCCAGCAACGGACTAGCGACGGAGACCCAGCATTTT. This codes for CASNGLATETQHF.

This clonotype has at least ten counts. The chain combines TRBV4-1 with TRBJ1-1; the match to TRBD1 covers 9 bases. This CDR3 region has 15 residues. The germline V gene encodes CDR1 MGHRA and CDR2 YSYEKL. V trimming: 4 bases; J trimming: 1 base; junction bases outside the gene matches: 4. The CDR3 protein is CASSPSQGANTEAFF. Written as DNA, the CDR3 is TGCGCCAGCAGCCCCTCACAGGGGGCGAACACTGAAGCTTTCTTT.

The V call is TRBV20-1, the J call TRBJ1-1, with no clear D. The V gene lost 3 bases and the J gene lost 0 bases, with 8 bases spanning the gap. The germline V gene has CDR1 DFQATT and CDR2 SNEGSKA (reference sequence). CDR3 length: 13 amino acids. CDR3: CSARRGVNTEAFF. CDR3 in DNA: TGCAGTGCTAGGCGAGGTGTGAACACTGAAGCTTTCTTT.

The V call is TRBV7-9, the J call TRBJ1-4, with 7 positions matching TRBD1. CDR1 is SEHNR, CDR2 FQNEAQ, per germline (reference sequence). The CDR3 runs 16 residues. With 1 base clipped from V and 5 bases from J, the junction kept 7 bases outside the gene matches. The CDR3 nucleotides read TGTGCCAGCAGCTTAGGTGCGGGACAGACAAATGAAAAACTGTTTTTT. Translated, it gives CASSLGAGQTNEKLFF.

The gene calls are TRBV7-8 and TRBJ1-3; D is undetermined. With 5 bases removed from V and 2 bases from J, the gap between germline ends came to 7 bases. The CDR3 is 13 amino acids. Germline V gene data show CDR1 as SGHVS and CDR2 as FQNEAQ. CDR3 protein: CASSPGPGNTIYF. CDR3 DNA sequence: TGTGCCAGCAGCCCCGGCCCTGGAAACACCATATATTTT. Filled out from reference TRBV7-8 and TRBJ1-3, the complete variable domain reads GAGVSQSPRYKVAKRGQDVALRCDPISGHVSLFWYQQALGQGPEFLTYFQNEAQLDKSGLPSDRFFAERPEGSVSTLKIQRTQQEDSAVYLCASSPGPGNTIYFGEGSWLTVV.

A remark on this clonotype: The CDR3 does not end in the conserved phenylalanine or tryptophan, so this is likely a read error. The chain has TRBV13 and TRBJ1-1, with D possibly being TRBD1 (5 bases). The CDR3 runs 13 residues. The germline gives CDR1 PRHDT, CDR2 FYEKMQ (reference sequence). V dropped 3 bases and J dropped 5 bases, with 10 bases sitting between them. The CDR3 bases are TGTGCCAGCAGCTTTCCGGGGGGGACTGAAGCTTTCCTT. Encoded protein: CASSFPGGTEAFL.

This clonotype was detected ten times or more. CDR3 sequence: CASSFSSGSSETQYF. Written as DNA, the CDR3 is TGTGCCAGCAGTTTTAGTAGCGGGAGCTCGGAGACCCAGTACTTC. The genes are TRBV28 and TRBJ2-5, with 9 bases matching TRBD2. The CDR3 is 15 residues long. V lost 3 bases and J lost 5; bases outside the gene matches: 7. Germline V lookup: CDR1 MDHEN, CDR2 SYDVKM.

Here the CDR3 DNA reads TGCAGTGGCTCTGGGACCGGGGAGCTGTTTTTT. This codes for CSGSGTGELFF. J is TRBJ2-2 and V is TRBV20-1; D gene unclear. The V gene's germline CDR1 is DFQATT and CDR2 SNEGSKA (reference sequence). CDR3 length: 11 amino acids. V was cut by 7 bases and J by 5 bases, with 8 bases left in between.

The chain carries TRBV10-2 and TRBJ2-7, with 12 bases lining up with TRBD2. Germline V gives CDR1 WSHSY, CDR2 SAAADI. Trimming removed 4 bases from V and 12 bases from J; junction bases left unmatched: 4. This CDR3 has 12 residues. The CDR3 spells CASSATSGSSYF. The DNA of the CDR3 is TGCGCCAGCAGTGCGACTAGCGGGAGTTCGTACTTC.

This clonotype occurred many times. The chain uses TRBV19 and TRBJ1-1; D not certain. The CDR3 is made up of 13 amino acids. The germline CDR1 and CDR2 sequences are LNHDA and SQIVND (reference sequence). Deletions cut 9 bases from V and 0 bases from J, with 11 bases between. The CDR3 bases are TGTGCCAGCTTACAGAGGGTGAACACTGAAGCTTTCTTT. It yields the protein CASLQRVNTEAFF.

This clonotype was seen repeatedly, ten times or more. The rearrangement uses TRBV5-1 and TRBJ2-7, with TRBD1 matching over 9 bases. Germline CDR1 reads SGHRS; CDR2 reads YFSETQ. The CDR3 covers 13 residues. V was pared by 3 bases and J by 3 bases, with 1 base of the junction left unmatched. The CDR3, as DNA: TGCGCCAGCAGCTGGGGACAGGGCTACGAGCAGTACTTC. Its protein is CASSWGQGYEQYF.

V gene TRBV20-1 combines with J gene TRBJ2-5, with 7 bases fitting TRBD2. The CDR3 length is 16 residues. J lost 6 bases, V lost 3 bases, and 16 bases had no gene match. Germline CDR1 reads DFQATT; CDR2 reads SNEGSKA (reference sequence). CDR3 sequence: CSARVLSWEGSKTQYF. DNA for the CDR3: TGCAGTGCTAGGGTATTGAGTTGGGAGGGTTCGAAGACCCAGTACTTC.

About this clonotype: Since a much larger clone is just one base distant, this may be a read error. The chain joins TRBV2 to TRBJ2-6; TRBD1 matches at 8 bases. The CDR3 extends over 19 amino acids. The germline CDR1 and CDR2 sequences are SNHLY and FYNNEI. V gave up 6 bases and J gave up 3 bases; unmatched junction bases: 16. CDR3 DNA sequence: TGTGCCAGCAGCCCCGAAACCTACAGGGGGTTCGGTGGGGCCAACGTCCTGACTTTC. It translates to CASSPETYRGFGGANVLTF.

The V and J genes are TRBV19 and TRBJ1-2; no definite D call. The CDR3 loop spans 14 amino acids. Trimming took 8 bases from V and 4 from J, leaving 17 bases between them. Per germline, CDR1 LNHDA and CDR2 SQIVND (reference sequence). This CDR3 is CASSRTKEGYGYTF. The CDR3 region has the DNA TGTGCCAGTTCCCGAACTAAAGAGGGCTATGGCTACACCTTC.

V is TRBV29-1 and J is TRBJ2-5; D not certain. V gave up 4 bases and J gave up 4 bases, with 16 bases separating them. The CDR3 is made up of 14 amino acids. Germline V gives CDR1 SQVTM, CDR2 ANQGSEA. The CDR3, as DNA: TGCAGCGTTGGGCAAGGGCCGTACGGAGAGACCCAGTACTTC. This sequence encodes CSVGQGPYGETQYF.

The chain employs TRBV29-1 and TRBJ2-7; the D gene could be TRBD1 or TRBD2 (5 bases each). Trimming shortened V by 6 bases and J by 0 bases, and 12 bases separated the two germline ends. Per the germline V gene, CDR1 is SQVTM and CDR2 is ANQGSEA. This CDR3 contains 13 residues. CDR3 coding DNA: TGCAGCGTCGGGACCGCGAGCTCCTACGAGCAGTACTTC. The encoded protein is CSVGTASSYEQYF.